The 30 T cell receptor beta chains listed next were all sequenced from one sample in a study of OX40 agonist ivuxolimab in advanced cancers. Only in-frame clones appear in the TCRdb table, and some are missing; sequencing was by immunoSEQ multiplex PCR. This sample has approximately 80,000 clones; roughly 88% occur once, and the top ten carry 0.33%. The sample in question was CD4+ or CD8+ T cells sorted from blood, obtained in a trial of the OX40 agonist ivuxolimab. Every receptor here comes from an adult with an advanced solid tumor such as melanoma, head and neck, liver or kidney cancer.

This chain connects TRBV5-1 to TRBJ2-1, with 11 positions matching TRBD1. Losses at the gene ends were 4 bases for V and 3 bases for J; bases not matched to a gene: 3. Looked up from germline, CDR1 is SGHRS and CDR2 is YFSETQ. The CDR3 is 15 amino acids. CDR3 bases: TGCGCCAGCAGCACCGGGACAGGGGGCTACAATGAGCAGTTCTTC. As protein: CASSTGTGGYNEQFF.

This clone was seen just once. The chain uses TRBV4-1 and TRBJ1-2; D is unresolved. The germline CDR1 and CDR2 sequences are MGHRA and YSYEKL. The CDR3 covers 11 residues. V lost 1 base and J 9 bases, leaving 6 bases between the germline ends. The CDR3 here is CASSQVGSYTF. The CDR3 DNA sequence: TGCGCCAGCAGCCAAGTCGGTAGCTACACCTTC.

V usage is TRBV7-6 and J usage is TRBJ2-3, with 10 bases aligning to TRBD1. Losses at the gene ends were 3 bases for V and 6 bases for J; bases not matched to a gene: 6. The CDR3 is made up of 15 amino acids. Per germline, CDR1 SGHVS and CDR2 FNYEAQ. CDR3 nucleotide sequence: TGTGCCAGCAGCTTGATGACAGGGGGCAGGGATACGCAGTATTTT. It is translated as CASSLMTGGRDTQYF.

V gene TRBV5-1 combines with J gene TRBJ1-2, with a tentative D call TRBD1 (5 bases). This CDR3 is 15 amino acids long. V lost 0 bases, J lost 4 bases, and 13 bases lay in between. Germline CDR1 is SGHRS and CDR2 is YFSETQ. As DNA, the CDR3 is TGCGCCAGCAGCTTGGCGGGGCAGGGAGGCTATGGCTACACCTTC. Protein: CASSLAGQGGYGYTF.

The chain links TRBV7-8 to TRBJ1-2; D uncertain. V shed 8 bases and J shed 4 bases, with 14 bases lying between them. The germline gives CDR1 SGHVS, CDR2 FQNEAQ. This CDR3 region has 13 residues. CDR3 in DNA: TGTGCCAGCGGCCCCCCGATCGGCTATGGCTACACCTTC. Encoded protein: CASGPPIGYGYTF.

This clone was detected a few times. The chain recombines TRBV30 with TRBJ1-6; a weak D match, TRBD1 (5 bases). Germline V gives CDR1 GTSNPN, CDR2 SVGIG (reference sequence). V shed 3 bases and J shed 9 bases, with 9 bases lying between them. The CDR3 extends over 12 amino acids. The chain's CDR3 is CAWRGTGSPLHF. The CDR3 DNA reads TGTGCCTGGAGGGGGACGGGTTCACCCCTCCACTTT.

The V call is TRBV11-2, the J call TRBJ1-1; possibly TRBD1 for D (6 bases). The CDR3 is 18 amino acids. Between the trimmed V and J ends, which lost 5 bases and 3 bases, there was a span of 25 bases. CDR1 is SGHAT and CDR2 is FQNNGV in the germline V gene. This CDR3 is CASSLSFGDWGHDTEAFF. CDR3 DNA: TGTGCCAGCAGCCTAAGTTTTGGCGATTGGGGGCACGACACTGAAGCTTTCTTT.

This chain connects TRBV28 to TRBJ1-6; a weak D match, TRBD1 (5 bases). This CDR3 is 16 amino acids long. In germline, CDR1 is MDHEN, CDR2 SYDVKM. V was cut by 8 bases and J by 0 bases, with 14 bases left in between. CDR3: CASRPPGGSYNSPLHF. As DNA, the CDR3 is TGTGCCAGCCGCCCCCCTGGGGGCTCCTATAATTCACCCCTCCACTTT.

The rearrangement links TRBV28 to TRBJ1-2; a possible D gene is TRBD1 (6 bases). Germline V gene sequence: CDR1 MDHEN, CDR2 SYDVKM. V lost 6 bases to trimming and J lost 5 bases, with 19 bases between them. This CDR3 region has 15 residues. CDR3 DNA: TGTGCCAGCAGACAGGGATTGGGAATACTATATGGCTACACCTTC. Its translation is CASRQGLGILYGYTF.

The V and J genes are TRBV6-5 and TRBJ2-3; no firm D call. The CDR3 has 13 residues. The germline V gene has CDR1 MNHEY and CDR2 SVGAGI. Trimming removed 5 bases at V and 3 bases at J, with 9 bases between. Here the CDR3 DNA reads TGTGCCAGCAGTACCTCTAGGACAGATACGCAGTATTTT. Its translation is CASSTSRTDTQYF.

The genes are TRBV6-1 and TRBJ2-2; the D is unclear. The CDR3 has 12 amino acids. Per the germline V gene, CDR1 is MNHNS and CDR2 is SASEGT. V lost 3 bases, J lost 4 bases, and 3 bases lay in between. CDR3 in amino acids: CASSEGTGELFF. CDR3 DNA: TGTGCCAGCAGTGAGGGCACCGGGGAGCTGTTTTTT.

The chain links TRBV6-1 to TRBJ1-2, with D possibly TRBD1 on 6 matching bases. The CDR3 has 12 amino acids. Germline V gives CDR1 MNHNS, CDR2 SASEGT. V lost 8 bases, J lost 6 bases, and 13 bases lay in between. The CDR3 loop reads CASEGELDGYTF. Here the CDR3 DNA reads TGTGCCAGCGAGGGGGAGTTAGATGGCTACACCTTC.

The chain uses TRBV30 and TRBJ2-5; D possibly corresponds to TRBD2 (5 bases). The CDR3 consists of 17 residues. V was shortened by 1 base and J by 5 bases, with 23 bases between the two germline ends. CDR1 is GTSNPN, CDR2 SVGIG, per germline (reference sequence). CDR3 coding DNA: TGTGCCTGGAGTGCTAGACCGGGATACAGCCTTGGGGAGACCCAGTACTTC. Its translation: CAWSARPGYSLGETQYF.

The genes are TRBV19 and TRBJ2-3; 8 bases fit TRBD1. Trimming took 5 bases from V and 2 from J; bases not matched to a gene: 3. CDR1 and CDR2 from the germline V gene are LNHDA and SQIVND (reference sequence). This CDR3 region has 14 residues. CDR3 nucleotides: TGTGCCAGTAGTCCCCAGGGGGCCACAGATACGCAGTATTTT. Translated, it gives CASSPQGATDTQYF.

The chain links TRBV6-1 to TRBJ1-5; tentative D call: TRBD1 (5 bases). CDR3 size: 17 residues. The germline V gene has CDR1 MNHNS and CDR2 SASEGT. Deletions cut 3 bases from V and 1 base from J, with 16 bases between. This CDR3 is CASSDFGLGESNQPQHF. The DNA for the CDR3 is TGTGCCAGCAGTGATTTTGGGCTAGGGGAAAGCAATCAGCCCCAGCATTTT.

The V and J genes are TRBV10-1 and TRBJ1-1; D is uncertain. Germline V gives CDR1 WNHNN, CDR2 SYGVQD (reference sequence). With 0 bases removed from V and 5 bases from J, the gap between germline ends came to 10 bases. The CDR3 consists of 14 residues. Here the CDR3 DNA reads TGCGCCAGCAGTGAGTCCGGCTTAAATACTGAAGCTTTCTTT. This sequence encodes CASSESGLNTEAFF.

The chain joins TRBV18 to TRBJ2-1, with 13 bases identical to TRBD2. This CDR3 region has 18 residues. V lost 2 bases to trimming and J lost 8 bases; unmatched junction nucleotides: 12. CDR1 KGHSH and CDR2 LQKENI come from the germline V gene. The CDR3 sequence is CASSPTRLAGGVGDEQFF. The DNA of the CDR3 is TGTGCCAGCTCACCAACCCGACTAGCGGGGGGCGTCGGAGATGAGCAGTTCTTC.

The chain carries TRBV4-1 and TRBJ2-4; D unresolved. Germline values: CDR1 MGHRA, CDR2 YSYEKL. Deletions cut 2 bases from V and 1 base from J, with 6 bases between. There are 14 residues in the CDR3. CDR3: CASSQSRAKNIQYF. In DNA, the CDR3 is TGCGCCAGCAGCCAATCTCGGGCCAAAAACATTCAGTACTTC.

The chain couples TRBV5-1 to TRBJ1-2, with 10 nucleotides matching TRBD1. The CDR3 contains 19 residues. J was trimmed by 5 bases and V by 1 base; bases with no gene match: 17. Germline V gives CDR1 SGHRS, CDR2 YFSETQ. The DNA of the CDR3 is TGCGCCAGCAGCTTGACGCTCCGGGACAGGGGTCCTTCTAGGTATGGCTACACCTTC. Translation gives CASSLTLRDRGPSRYGYTF. Together with reference TRBV5-1 and TRBJ1-2, the CDR3 gives the full variable domain: KAGVTQTPRYLIKTRGQQVTLSCSPISGHRSVSWYQQTPGQGLQFLFEYFSETQRNKGNFPGRFSGRQFSNSRSEMNVSTLELGDSALYLCASSLTLRDRGPSRYGYTFGSGTRLTVV.

V and J are TRBV7-9 and TRBJ1-6, with 8 bases fitting TRBD1. CDR3 size: 14 residues. The germline V gene has CDR1 SEHNR and CDR2 FQNEAQ (reference sequence). Trimming at V came to 5 bases and at J to 6 bases, leaving 3 bases not matched to a gene. The CDR3 protein is CASSHTGGNSPLHF. In nucleotides, the CDR3 is TGTGCCAGCAGCCACACAGGGGGTAATTCACCCCTCCACTTT.

V and J are TRBV9 and TRBJ2-1; D not certain. Per the germline V gene, CDR1 is SGDLS and CDR2 is YYNGEE. V was clipped by 2 bases and J by 7 bases, with 10 bases between them. CDR3 length: 13 residues. CDR3 nucleotide sequence: TGTGCCAGCAGCGTCTCCAGTCTTAATGAGCAGTTCTTC. Translated, it gives CASSVSSLNEQFF.

The chain links TRBV5-6 to TRBJ2-3, with 12 bases aligning to TRBD1. The CDR3 is made up of 18 amino acids. V shed 4 bases and J 2 bases; nucleotides not matched to a gene: 11. Per germline, CDR1 SGHDT and CDR2 YYEEEE. The CDR3 DNA sequence: TGTGCCAGCAGCCTGGGACAGGGGGCGACCTTTTTCACAGATACGCAGTATTTT. As protein: CASSLGQGATFFTDTQYF.

The chain employs TRBV21-1 and TRBJ2-5; TRBD1 is taken as the D call from the table, unchecked against the DNA. TRBV21-1 is reported as a pseudogene. CDR3 size: 16 residues. The CDR3 protein is CASSKDQTGSRETQYF. The DNA for the CDR3 is TGTGCCAGCAGCAAAGATCAGACAGGGTCCCGGGAGACCCAGTACTTC.

The rearrangement uses TRBV5-6 and TRBJ2-2; D is ambiguous. In germline, CDR1 is SGHDT, CDR2 YYEEEE. CDR3 length equals 16 residues. Trimming removed 0 bases from V and 1 base from J, with 10 bases in between. The CDR3 DNA follows: TGTGCCAGCAGCTTGGAAAGGGCAGGGAACACCGGGGAGCTGTTTTTT. Protein: CASSLERAGNTGELFF.

The rearrangement links TRBV5-5 to TRBJ2-3; D perhaps matches TRBD2 (5 bases). The CDR3 sequence is 14 residues long. The V gene's germline CDR1 is SGHKS and CDR2 YYEKEE (reference sequence). Trimming took 0 bases from V and 3 from J, leaving 8 bases between them. The CDR3 is CASSLVPGTDTQYF. The CDR3 DNA is TGTGCCAGCAGCTTGGTGCCGGGGACAGATACGCAGTATTTT.

This chain links TRBV19 with TRBJ1-2, with TRBD1 as a possible D gene (5 bases). Germline V gene data show CDR1 as LNHDA and CDR2 as SQIVND (reference sequence). Trimming shortened V by 0 bases and J by 7 bases, and 9 bases separated the two germline ends. The CDR3 has 13 amino acids. In nucleotides, the CDR3 is TGTGCCAGTAGTATAGAAGGGGTCGCTGGCTACACCTTC. Translation gives CASSIEGVAGYTF.

This clone was observed once. The chain recombines TRBV5-1 with TRBJ1-1; the match to TRBD1 covers 9 bases. Germline V gives CDR1 SGHRS, CDR2 YFSETQ. The CDR3 runs 15 residues. V was clipped by 4 bases and J by 3 bases; unmatched bases: 7. CDR3: CASSDRGRIDTEAFF. The CDR3 DNA is TGCGCCAGCAGCGACAGGGGGAGGATTGACACTGAAGCTTTCTTT.

V gene TRBV29-1 combines with J gene TRBJ2-5, with TRBD2 matching over 16 bases. Unmatched junction bases numbered 12, after V lost 6 bases and J lost 5 bases. Germline V gives CDR1 SQVTM, CDR2 ANQGSEA. The CDR3 consists of 17 residues. CDR3 sequence: CSVPGTSGGAGWETQYF. DNA for the CDR3: TGCAGCGTCCCCGGGACTAGCGGGGGGGCCGGGTGGGAGACCCAGTACTTC.

The chain is built from TRBV10-3 and TRBJ2-4, with D possibly TRBD1 on 5 matching bases. This CDR3 has 12 residues. V was cut by 3 bases and J by 7 bases, with 7 bases left in between. The germline gives CDR1 ENHRY, CDR2 SYGVKD. CDR3 loop: CAISERQNIQYF. CDR3 nucleotide sequence: TGTGCCATCAGTGAAAGACAGAACATTCAGTACTTC.

Here the CDR3 DNA reads TGTGCCAGCCCGGGACAGTGTGGATTTGATACGCAGTATTTT. Its protein product is CASPGQCGFDTQYF. This chain joins TRBV25-1 and TRBJ2-3; the match to TRBD1 covers 7 bases. The CDR3 totals 14 residues. Germline CDR1 reads MGHDK; CDR2 reads SYGVNS. Trimming took 8 bases from V and 6 from J; bases not matched to a gene: 11.